This T cell receptor beta chain derives from a study of blood T cell repertoires in COVID-19. About the study: The origin of the acute and convalescent COVID-19 samples was the United States, Italy and Spain.

As handled by the study authors: Estimates of nucleated cell counts were drawn from the amplification of reference gene primers. Repertoires were generated with immunoSEQ multiplex PCR, while TCRdb's copy carries only in-frame clones and drops some. V, J and clone size derive from that table, while D and trimming were established from the DNA sequence. The top ten hold roughly 17% of the sample, which has more than 100,000 clones, roughly 75% seen once. Germline V CDR1 and CDR2: KGHSH, LQKENI. V shed 3 bases, J shed 4 bases, and the junction held 3 bases outside the gene matches. CDR3 length: 15 amino acids.

Source material: peripheral blood. The TCR comes from a man between 60 and 75 years old with active or convalescent COVID-19. V usage is TRBV18 and J usage is TRBJ2-3; 11 nucleotides align to TRBD2. The CDR3 DNA sequence: TGTGCCAGCTCACCGACTAGCGGGGAGGCAGATACGCAGTATTTT. Protein sequence: CASSPTSGEADTQYF.